Each of the 23 T cell receptor beta chains below was sequenced from the same sample in a study of T-cell memory formation after mild COVID-19. MiXCR was run by TCRdb on the 5' RACE reads, yielding one entry per CDR3 protein. The sample records roughly 86,000 distinct CDR3 sequences, about 13% being singletons. Sequencing was performed on PBMCs or a T cell subset sorted from them (not recorded which). Receptors were obtained from an adult woman who had mild COVID-19 (a few samples of this study predate the infection). Cell type and time point are not known.

The V gene is TRBV14, the J gene TRBJ2-5; TRBD2 agrees at 8 bases. The CDR3 extends over 18 amino acids. Trimming cost V 1 base and J 2 bases; bases outside gene matches: 12. Germline CDR1 is SGHDN and CDR2 is FVKESK. CDR3: CASSQARTSRGLQETQYF. The CDR3 DNA reads TGTGCCAGCAGCCAAGCTCGGACTAGCAGAGGCCTGCAAGAGACCCAGTACTTC. The variable domain in full, completed from reference TRBV14 and TRBJ2-5, reads EAGVTQFPSHSVIEKGQTVTLRCDPISGHDNLYWYRRVMGKEIKFLLHFVKESKQDESGMPNNRFLAERTGGTYSTLKVQPAELEDSGVYFCASSQARTSRGLQETQYFGPGTRLLVL.

This chain links TRBV12-3 or TRBV12-4 with TRBJ2-2; D possibly corresponds to TRBD2 (6 bases). V was clipped by 7 bases and J by 6 bases, with 30 bases between them. The CDR3 loop spans 19 amino acids. The CDR3, as DNA: TGTGCCAGCACCCTAACGCCCCGGGCTACCCGATCGGGGGCCGGGGAGCTGTTTTTT. It specifies CASTLTPRATRSGAGELFF.

This rearrangement joins TRBV4-3 to TRBJ2-3; TRBD1 matches 9 bases. Trimming cost V 3 bases and J 7 bases; bases outside gene matches: 8. Germline loops: CDR1 LGHNA, CDR2 YSLEER. The CDR3 runs to 15 residues. This CDR3 reads CASSQDRGPLNTQYF. CDR3 DNA: TGCGCCAGCAGCCAGGACAGGGGCCCCCTAAATACGCAGTATTTT.

This clonotype was picked up a small number of times. The chain couples TRBV11-2 to TRBJ2-1; TRBD2 matches 9 bases. CDR1 and CDR2 (germline): SGHAT, FQNNGV. The junction had 8 bases not matched to a gene; V was cut back by 2 bases and J by 0 bases. The CDR3 length is 18 residues. The DNA of the CDR3 is TGTGCCAGCAGCTTATTAGCGGGAGTGCTAAGCTCCTACAATGAGCAGTTCTTC. It yields the protein CASSLLAGVLSSYNEQFF.

The V gene is TRBV5-1, the J gene TRBJ1-1, with TRBD1 matching over 8 bases. The germline gives CDR1 SGHRS, CDR2 YFSETQ. The CDR3 length is 15 residues. The trim removed 5 bases at V and 4 bases at J, leaving 10 bases unmatched. CDR3 protein: CASRFIGQGTTEAFF. In DNA, the CDR3 is TGCGCCAGCAGGTTTATAGGACAGGGAACCACTGAAGCTTTCTTT.

The rearrangement uses TRBV6-2 or TRBV6-3 and TRBJ1-1, with unresolved D. Germline V gene lookup returns CDR1 MNHEY and CDR2 SVGEGT. Deletions cut 7 bases from V and 1 base from J, with 10 bases between. The CDR3 covers 13 residues. This CDR3 is CASTLVRNTEAFF. The DNA for the CDR3 is TGTGCCAGCACTCTCGTAAGGAACACTGAAGCTTTCTTT.

This clonotype was seen a few times. The rearrangement links TRBV6-5 to TRBJ1-1; D possibly corresponds to TRBD1 (5 bases). This CDR3 spans 13 amino acids. The germline V gene encodes CDR1 MNHEY and CDR2 SVGAGI. V was shortened by 6 bases and J by 7 bases, with 15 bases between the two germline ends. Written as DNA, the CDR3 is TGTGCCAGCAGCCCAGGGCGCGCAGTTGAAGCTTTCTTT. Translated, it gives CASSPGRAVEAFF.

This clonotype was seen more than once but under ten times. The J gene is TRBJ2-7, the V gene TRBV5-5, with 12 bases fitting TRBD2. CDR3 size: 15 residues. V gave up 5 bases and J gave up 2 bases; unmatched junction bases: 5. CDR1 and CDR2 (germline): SGHKS, YYEKEE (reference sequence). This CDR3 is CASRILAGGAYEQYF. Written as DNA, the CDR3 is TGTGCCAGCAGGATACTAGCGGGAGGCGCCTACGAGCAGTACTTC.

This chain connects TRBV27 to TRBJ2-1; 10 positions agree with TRBD1. Germline lookup yields CDR1 MNHEY and CDR2 SMNVEV (reference sequence). The CDR3 is made up of 15 amino acids. J lost 8 bases, V lost 4 bases, and 8 bases had no gene match. In nucleotides, the CDR3 is TGTGCCAGCAGTTCCCGGGACAGGGGAGTCGATGAGCAGTTCTTC. Translating gives CASSSRDRGVDEQFF.

There are a few counts of this clonotype. V usage is TRBV27 and J usage is TRBJ2-3; the D is unclear. Germline loops: CDR1 MNHEY, CDR2 SMNVEV (reference sequence). V was clipped by 4 bases and J by 5 bases, with 7 bases between them. The CDR3 runs to 12 residues. CDR3 in DNA: TGTGCCAGCAGTTCAGCAATAGATACGCAGTATTTT. This gives the protein CASSSAIDTQYF.

In this sample, this clonotype turned up a few times. This chain uses TRBV24-1 with TRBJ2-5, with a weak D call TRBD2 (5 bases). Germline V gene sequence: CDR1 KGHDR, CDR2 SFDVKD. V dropped 6 bases and J dropped 2 bases, with 18 bases sitting between them. The CDR3 loop spans 16 amino acids. The CDR3 spells CATSSPFERMQETQYF. In DNA, the CDR3 is TGTGCCACCAGTTCTCCCTTTGAGCGGATGCAAGAGACCCAGTACTTC.

J is TRBJ2-3 and V is TRBV12-3 or TRBV12-4; tentatively, D is TRBD2 (6 bases). The CDR3 is made up of 14 amino acids. V dropped 5 bases and J dropped 1 base, with 10 bases sitting between them. The CDR3 coding sequence is TGTGCCAGCAGTAGGGCTAGCGGCACAGATACGCAGTATTTT. Translation: CASSRASGTDTQYF.

This clonotype has a handful of counts. The genes are TRBV7-9 and TRBJ2-7; 8 nucleotides agree with TRBD1. The CDR3 consists of 16 residues. Germline assignment: CDR1 SEHNR and CDR2 FQNEAQ (reference sequence). V trimming: 1 base; J trimming: 4 bases; junction bases outside the gene matches: 9. The CDR3 bases are TGTGCCAGCAGCTTAGGGTTGGGTCAGGGGGCGTACGAGCAGTACTTC. Translating gives CASSLGLGQGAYEQYF.

The chain carries TRBV7-9 and TRBJ1-2; D is unclear. V was cut by 3 bases and J by 2 bases, with 10 bases left in between. The germline V gene encodes CDR1 SEHNR and CDR2 FQNEAQ (reference sequence). The CDR3 extends over 14 amino acids. DNA of the CDR3: TGTGCCAGCAGCTTCGGATTAGAAAACTATGGCTACACCTTC. Protein sequence: CASSFGLENYGYTF.

In nucleotides, the CDR3 is TGTGCCAGCAGCTTGGATGGGACAGAAAGCTCCTACGAGCAGTACTTC. This translates into CASSLDGTESSYEQYF. This sequence joins TRBV5-6 and TRBJ2-7; TRBD1 matches at 7 bases. The CDR3 spans 16 residues. Germline V CDR1 and CDR2: SGHDT, YYEEEE. V dropped 0 bases and J dropped 0; count of bases not matched to a gene: 6.

This clonotype was detected only a few times. V usage is TRBV4-2 and J usage is TRBJ2-4, with 11 bases that match TRBD2. The CDR3 contains 20 residues. Germline loops: CDR1 LGHNA, CDR2 YNFKEQ. The J segment lost 5 bases and the V segment lost 0 bases, leaving 15 bases of the junction unmatched. The CDR3 bases are TGTGCCAGCAGCCAAGATGGGGGACTAGCGGTCCGGAGGGGGGAAAACATTCAGTACTTC. This translates into CASSQDGGLAVRRGENIQYF.

The rearrangement uses TRBV27 and TRBJ1-2, with D tentatively TRBD1 (6 bases). V lost 5 bases and J 6 bases, leaving 13 bases between the germline ends. The length of the CDR3 is 13 residues. CDR1 MNHEY and CDR2 SMNVEV come from the germline V gene (reference sequence). The CDR3 is CASSVTGFDGYTF. The CDR3 coding sequence is TGTGCCAGCAGTGTAACAGGGTTTGATGGCTACACCTTC.

This clonotype was observed a handful of times. The chain combines TRBV3-1 with TRBJ2-7; either TRBD1 or TRBD2 may supply D (5 bases each). Germline V CDR1 and CDR2: LGHDT, YNNKEL (reference sequence). The germline V and J ends were trimmed by 1 base and 0 bases, with 16 bases remaining between them. The CDR3 has 17 residues. CDR3 sequence (DNA): TGTGCCAGCAGCCAAGGGCTTTTGAGGGGAGACTCCTACGAGCAGTACTTC. Translation: CASSQGLLRGDSYEQYF.

V and J are TRBV5-6 and TRBJ1-1; D is unclear. The CDR3 runs 13 residues. Trimming pared 0 bases from V and 4 bases from J, leaving 7 bases between. Germline V gives CDR1 SGHDT, CDR2 YYEEEE. CDR3 amino acids: CASSLGLATEAFF. CDR3 DNA: TGTGCCAGCAGCTTGGGGTTAGCCACTGAAGCTTTCTTT. The variable domain in full, completed from reference TRBV5-6 and TRBJ1-1, reads DAGVTQSPTHLIKTRGQQVTLRCSPKSGHDTVSWYQQALGQGPQFIFQYYEEEERQRGNFPDRFSGHQFPNYSSELNVNALLLGDSALYLCASSLGLATEAFFGQGTRLTVV.

This clonotype came up a few times. The chain employs TRBV7-3 and TRBJ2-1; a possible D gene is TRBD2 (5 bases). Trimming stripped 0 bases from V and 5 bases from J, with 14 bases between. CDR3 length equals 16 residues. The V gene's germline CDR1 is SGHTA and CDR2 FQGTGA. CDR3 loop: CASSLTLRGYNNEQFF. CDR3 in DNA: TGTGCCAGCAGCTTAACGTTACGCGGGTATAACAATGAGCAGTTCTTC.

This clonotype has just a few counts. The genes are TRBV20-1 and TRBJ1-2; D is ambiguous. The germline V gene encodes CDR1 DFQATT and CDR2 SNEGSKA (reference sequence). The CDR3 is 14 amino acids. With 0 bases removed from V and 1 base from J, the gap between germline ends came to 9 bases. The CDR3 sequence is CSARERRLNYGYTF. CDR3 nucleotide sequence: TGCAGTGCTAGAGAAAGAAGACTTAACTATGGCTACACCTTC.

This clonotype occurred many times. CDR3 residues: CASSPGTGTDEQYF. CDR3 sequence (DNA): TGTGCCAGCAGTCCCGGGACAGGGACCGACGAGCAGTACTTC. V usage is TRBV12-3 or TRBV12-4 and J usage is TRBJ2-7, with 9 bases that match TRBD1. There are 14 residues in the CDR3. With 5 bases clipped from V and 5 bases from J, the junction kept 7 bases outside the gene matches.

V and J are TRBV24-1 and TRBJ2-1; no reliable D call. The CDR3 consists of 15 residues. Germline V lookup: CDR1 KGHDR, CDR2 SFDVKD. V lost 9 bases and J lost 0, with 14 bases in between. CDR3: CATGFGQASYNEQFF. CDR3 DNA: TGTGCCACCGGATTTGGCCAGGCCTCCTACAATGAGCAGTTCTTC.